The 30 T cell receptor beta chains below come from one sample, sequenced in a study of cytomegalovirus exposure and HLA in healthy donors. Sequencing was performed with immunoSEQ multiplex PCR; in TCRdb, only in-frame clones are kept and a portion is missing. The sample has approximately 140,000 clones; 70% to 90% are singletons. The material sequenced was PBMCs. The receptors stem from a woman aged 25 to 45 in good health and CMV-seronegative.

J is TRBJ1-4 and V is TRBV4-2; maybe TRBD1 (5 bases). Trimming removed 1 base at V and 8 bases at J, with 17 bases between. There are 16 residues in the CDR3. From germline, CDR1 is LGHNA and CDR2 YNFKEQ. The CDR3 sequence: CASSQGGDYGGEKLFF. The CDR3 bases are TGTGCCAGCAGCCAAGGTGGGGACTATGGCGGAGAAAAACTGTTTTTT.

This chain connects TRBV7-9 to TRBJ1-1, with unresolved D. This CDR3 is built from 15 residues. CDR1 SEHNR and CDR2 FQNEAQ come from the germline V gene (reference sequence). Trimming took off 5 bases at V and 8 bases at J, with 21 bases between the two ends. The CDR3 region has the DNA TGTGCCAGCAGCGGAACCGAGACGGACTTGAGGGAAGCTTTCTTT. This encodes CASSGTETDLREAFF. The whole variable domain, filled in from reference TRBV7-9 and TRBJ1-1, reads DTGVSQNPRHKITKRGQNVTFRCDPISEHNRLYWYRQTLGQGPEFLTYFQNEAQLEKSRLLSDRFSAERPKGSFSTLEIQRTEQGDSAMYLCASSGTETDLREAFFGQGTRLTVV.

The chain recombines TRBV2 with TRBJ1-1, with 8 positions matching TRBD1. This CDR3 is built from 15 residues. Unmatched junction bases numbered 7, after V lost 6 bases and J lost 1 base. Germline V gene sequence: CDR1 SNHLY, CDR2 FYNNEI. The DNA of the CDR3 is TGTGCCAGCAGGAGCGAAGGGACAGGGAACACTGAAGCTTTCTTT. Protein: CASRSEGTGNTEAFF. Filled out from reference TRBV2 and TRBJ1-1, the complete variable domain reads EPEVTQTPSHQVTQMGQEVILRCVPISNHLYFYWYRQILGQKVEFLVSFYNNEISEKSEIFDDQFSVERPDGSNFTLKIRSTKLEDSAMYFCASRSEGTGNTEAFFGQGTRLTVV.

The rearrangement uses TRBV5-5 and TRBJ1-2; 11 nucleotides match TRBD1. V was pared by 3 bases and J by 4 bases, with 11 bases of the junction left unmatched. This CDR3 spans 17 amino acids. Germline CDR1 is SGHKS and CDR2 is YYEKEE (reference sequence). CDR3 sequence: CASSYDPDRGLVYGYTF. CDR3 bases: TGTGCCAGCAGCTACGACCCGGACAGGGGGCTTGTCTATGGCTACACCTTC.

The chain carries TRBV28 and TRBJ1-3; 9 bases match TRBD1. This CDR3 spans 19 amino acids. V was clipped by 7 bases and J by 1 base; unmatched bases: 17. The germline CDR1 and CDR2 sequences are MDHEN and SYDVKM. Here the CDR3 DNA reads TGTGCCAGCATCAAGCCACTGGGGGGACAGGGATCTTCTGGAAACACCATATATTTT. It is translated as CASIKPLGGQGSSGNTIYF.

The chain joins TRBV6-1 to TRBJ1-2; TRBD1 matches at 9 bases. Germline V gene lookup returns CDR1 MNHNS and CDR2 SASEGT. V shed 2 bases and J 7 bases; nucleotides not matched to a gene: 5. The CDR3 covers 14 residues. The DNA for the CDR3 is TGTGCCAGCAGTGAAATGACAGGGGGTCGTGGCTACACCTTC. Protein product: CASSEMTGGRGYTF.

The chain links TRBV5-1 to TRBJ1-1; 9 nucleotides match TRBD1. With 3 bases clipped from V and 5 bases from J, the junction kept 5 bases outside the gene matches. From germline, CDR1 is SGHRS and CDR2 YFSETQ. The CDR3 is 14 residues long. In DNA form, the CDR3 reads TGCGCCAGCAGCTATGGGACAGGGAGAACTGAAGCTTTCTTT. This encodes CASSYGTGRTEAFF.

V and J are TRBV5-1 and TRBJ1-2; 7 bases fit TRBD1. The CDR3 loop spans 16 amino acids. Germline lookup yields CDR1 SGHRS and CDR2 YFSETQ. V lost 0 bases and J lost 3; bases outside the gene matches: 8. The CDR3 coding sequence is TGCGCCAGCAGCTTGGAGCCGAACAGGGGTTACTATGGCTACACCTTC. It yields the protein CASSLEPNRGYYGYTF.

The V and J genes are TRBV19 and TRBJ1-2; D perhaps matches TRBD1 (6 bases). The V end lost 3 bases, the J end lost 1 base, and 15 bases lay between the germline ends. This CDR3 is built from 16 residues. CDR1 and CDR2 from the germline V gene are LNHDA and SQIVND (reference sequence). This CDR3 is CASSIPYREINYGYTF. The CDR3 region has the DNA TGTGCCAGTAGTATCCCTTACAGGGAGATTAACTATGGCTACACCTTC.

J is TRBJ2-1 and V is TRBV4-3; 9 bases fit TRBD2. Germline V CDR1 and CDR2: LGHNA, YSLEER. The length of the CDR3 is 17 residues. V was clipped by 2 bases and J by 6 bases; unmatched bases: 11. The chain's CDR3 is CASSQLQPGLAINEQFF. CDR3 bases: TGCGCCAGCAGCCAACTACAACCGGGACTAGCTATCAATGAGCAGTTCTTC.

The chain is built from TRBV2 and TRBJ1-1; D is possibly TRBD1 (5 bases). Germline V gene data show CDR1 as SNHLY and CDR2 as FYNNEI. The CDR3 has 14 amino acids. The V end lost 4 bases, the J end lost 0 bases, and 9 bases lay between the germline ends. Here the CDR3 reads CASSGQDMNTEAFF. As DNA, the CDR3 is TGTGCCAGCAGTGGGCAGGACATGAACACTGAAGCTTTCTTT.

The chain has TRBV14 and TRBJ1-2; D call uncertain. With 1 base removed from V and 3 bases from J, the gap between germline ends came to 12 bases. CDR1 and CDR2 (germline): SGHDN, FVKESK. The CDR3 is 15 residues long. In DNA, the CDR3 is TGTGCCAGCAGCCAAGGGAAAAAGGGAGACTATGGCTACACCTTC. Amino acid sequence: CASSQGKKGDYGYTF.

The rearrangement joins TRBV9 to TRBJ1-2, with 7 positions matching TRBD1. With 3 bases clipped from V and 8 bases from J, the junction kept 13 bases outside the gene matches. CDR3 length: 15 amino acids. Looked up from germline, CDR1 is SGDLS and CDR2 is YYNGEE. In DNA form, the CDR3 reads TGTGCCAGCAGCGCGGGACAGCCTACGATTTGGGGCTACACCTTC. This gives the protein CASSAGQPTIWGYTF.

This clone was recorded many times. This CDR3 reads CASSLLASSNSPLHF. The CDR3 DNA is TGTGCCAGCAGCTTATTAGCCAGTTCGAATTCACCCCTCCACTTT. The chain is built from TRBV7-6 and TRBJ1-6, with D hard to call. Germline lookup yields CDR1 SGHVS and CDR2 FNYEAQ. The ends were cut back, 2 bases at V and 7 bases at J, with 12 bases in the middle. The CDR3 runs 15 residues.

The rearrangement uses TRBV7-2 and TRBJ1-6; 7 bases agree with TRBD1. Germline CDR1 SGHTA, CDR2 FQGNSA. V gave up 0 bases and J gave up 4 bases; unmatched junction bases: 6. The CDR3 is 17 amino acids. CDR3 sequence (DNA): TGTGCCAGCAGCTTAGCAACTTCGGGACAGTATAATTCACCCCTCCACTTT. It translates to CASSLATSGQYNSPLHF.

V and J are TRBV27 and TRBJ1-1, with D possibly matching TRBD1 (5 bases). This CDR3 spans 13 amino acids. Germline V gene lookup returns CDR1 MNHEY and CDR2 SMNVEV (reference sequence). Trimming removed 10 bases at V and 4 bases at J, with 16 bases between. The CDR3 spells CATLGPLGTEAFF. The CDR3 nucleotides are TGTGCCACCCTGGGGCCCTTGGGCACTGAAGCTTTCTTT.

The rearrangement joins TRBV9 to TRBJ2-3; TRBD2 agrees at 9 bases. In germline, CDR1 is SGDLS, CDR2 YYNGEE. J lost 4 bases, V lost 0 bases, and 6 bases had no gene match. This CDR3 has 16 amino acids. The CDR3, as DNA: TGTGCCAGCAGCGTAGCGGCGGGGGGGCGGGCAGATACGCAGTATTTT. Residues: CASSVAAGGRADTQYF.

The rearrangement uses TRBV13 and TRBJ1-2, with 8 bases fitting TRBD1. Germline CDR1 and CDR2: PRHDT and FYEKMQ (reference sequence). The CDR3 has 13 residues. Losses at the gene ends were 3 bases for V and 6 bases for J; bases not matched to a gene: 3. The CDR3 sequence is CASSFGTGDGYTF. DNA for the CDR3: TGTGCCAGCAGCTTCGGGACAGGAGATGGCTACACCTTC.

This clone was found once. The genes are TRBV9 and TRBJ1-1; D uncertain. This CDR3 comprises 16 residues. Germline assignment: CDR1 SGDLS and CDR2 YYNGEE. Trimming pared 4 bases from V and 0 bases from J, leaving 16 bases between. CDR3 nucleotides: TGTGCCAGCAGCCGCGCTCCCGCCGGGGTGAACACTGAAGCTTTCTTT. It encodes CASSRAPAGVNTEAFF.

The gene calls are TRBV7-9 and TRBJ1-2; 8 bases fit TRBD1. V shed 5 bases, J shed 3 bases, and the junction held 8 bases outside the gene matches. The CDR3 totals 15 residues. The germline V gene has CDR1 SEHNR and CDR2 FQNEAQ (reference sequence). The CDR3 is CASSPTGTGYYGYTF. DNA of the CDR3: TGTGCCAGCAGCCCGACCGGGACAGGATACTATGGCTACACCTTC.

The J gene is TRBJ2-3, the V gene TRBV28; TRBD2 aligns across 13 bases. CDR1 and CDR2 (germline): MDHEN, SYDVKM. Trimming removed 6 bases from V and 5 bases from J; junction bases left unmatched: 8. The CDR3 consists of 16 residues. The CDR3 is CASSKRLAGGKDTQYF. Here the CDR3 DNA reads TGTGCCAGCAGCAAAAGACTAGCGGGGGGCAAAGATACGCAGTATTTT.

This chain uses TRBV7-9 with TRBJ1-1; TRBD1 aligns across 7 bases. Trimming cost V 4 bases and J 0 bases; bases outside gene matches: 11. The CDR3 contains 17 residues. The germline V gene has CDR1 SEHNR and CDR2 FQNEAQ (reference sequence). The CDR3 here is CASSYIGQVSMNTEAFF. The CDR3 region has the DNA TGTGCCAGCAGCTACATAGGACAGGTATCCATGAACACTGAAGCTTTCTTT.

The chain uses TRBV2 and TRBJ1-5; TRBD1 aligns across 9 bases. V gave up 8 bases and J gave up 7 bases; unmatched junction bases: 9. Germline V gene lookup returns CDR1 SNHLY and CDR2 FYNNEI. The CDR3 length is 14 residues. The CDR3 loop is CASDRDRVIQPQHF. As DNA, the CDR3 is TGTGCCAGCGACCGGGACAGGGTTATCCAGCCCCAGCATTTT.

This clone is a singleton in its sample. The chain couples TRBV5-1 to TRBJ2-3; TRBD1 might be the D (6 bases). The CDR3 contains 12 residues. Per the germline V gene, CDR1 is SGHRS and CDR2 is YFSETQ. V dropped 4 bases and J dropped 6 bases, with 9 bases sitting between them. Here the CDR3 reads CASSPRGDTQYF. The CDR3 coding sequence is TGCGCCAGCAGCCCAAGGGGGGATACGCAGTATTTT. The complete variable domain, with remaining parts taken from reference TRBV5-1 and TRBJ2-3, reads KAGVTQTPRYLIKTRGQQVTLSCSPISGHRSVSWYQQTPGQGLQFLFEYFSETQRNKGNFPGRFSGRQFSNSRSEMNVSTLELGDSALYLCASSPRGDTQYFGPGTRLTVL.

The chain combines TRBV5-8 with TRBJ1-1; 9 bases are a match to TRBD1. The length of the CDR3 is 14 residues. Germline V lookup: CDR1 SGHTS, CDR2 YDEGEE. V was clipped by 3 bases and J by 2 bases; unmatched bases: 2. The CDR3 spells CASSWTGANTEAFF. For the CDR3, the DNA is TGTGCCAGCAGCTGGACAGGGGCCAACACTGAAGCTTTCTTT.

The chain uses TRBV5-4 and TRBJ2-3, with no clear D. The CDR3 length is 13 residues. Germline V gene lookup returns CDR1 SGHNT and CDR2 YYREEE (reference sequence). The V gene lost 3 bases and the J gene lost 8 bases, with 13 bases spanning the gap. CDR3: CASSSPVSGTQYF. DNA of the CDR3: TGTGCCAGCAGCTCCCCGGTCTCGGGTACGCAGTATTTT.

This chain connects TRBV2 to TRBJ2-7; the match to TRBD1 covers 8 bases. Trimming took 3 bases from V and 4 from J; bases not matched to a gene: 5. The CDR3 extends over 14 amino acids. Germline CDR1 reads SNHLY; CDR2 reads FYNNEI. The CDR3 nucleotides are TGTGCCAGCAGTGAGATGGGACAGGATTACGAGCAGTACTTC. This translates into CASSEMGQDYEQYF.

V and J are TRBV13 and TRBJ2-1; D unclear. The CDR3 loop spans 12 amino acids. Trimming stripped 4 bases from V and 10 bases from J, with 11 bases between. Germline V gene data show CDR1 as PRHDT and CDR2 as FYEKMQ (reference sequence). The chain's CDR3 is CASSWQFQEQFF. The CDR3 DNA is TGTGCCAGCAGCTGGCAATTTCAGGAGCAGTTCTTC. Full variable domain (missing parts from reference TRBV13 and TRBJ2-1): AAGVIQSPRHLIKEKRETATLKCYPIPRHDTVYWYQQGPGQDPQFLISFYEKMQSDKGSIPDRFSAQQFSDYHSELNMSSLELGDSALYFCASSWQFQEQFFGPGTRLTVL.

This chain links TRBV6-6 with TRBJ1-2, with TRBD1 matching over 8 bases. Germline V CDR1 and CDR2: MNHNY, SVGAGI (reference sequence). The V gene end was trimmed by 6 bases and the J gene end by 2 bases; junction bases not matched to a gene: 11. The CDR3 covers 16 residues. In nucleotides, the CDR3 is TGTGCCAGCAGACCGCCGGGACAGGCGGGCAACTATGGCTACACCTTC. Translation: CASRPPGQAGNYGYTF.

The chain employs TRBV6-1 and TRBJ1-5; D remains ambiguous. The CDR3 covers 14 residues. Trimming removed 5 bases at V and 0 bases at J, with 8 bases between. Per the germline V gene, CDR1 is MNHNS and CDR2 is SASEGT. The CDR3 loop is CASSPGNSNQPQHF. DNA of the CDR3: TGTGCCAGCAGTCCAGGAAATAGCAATCAGCCCCAGCATTTT.